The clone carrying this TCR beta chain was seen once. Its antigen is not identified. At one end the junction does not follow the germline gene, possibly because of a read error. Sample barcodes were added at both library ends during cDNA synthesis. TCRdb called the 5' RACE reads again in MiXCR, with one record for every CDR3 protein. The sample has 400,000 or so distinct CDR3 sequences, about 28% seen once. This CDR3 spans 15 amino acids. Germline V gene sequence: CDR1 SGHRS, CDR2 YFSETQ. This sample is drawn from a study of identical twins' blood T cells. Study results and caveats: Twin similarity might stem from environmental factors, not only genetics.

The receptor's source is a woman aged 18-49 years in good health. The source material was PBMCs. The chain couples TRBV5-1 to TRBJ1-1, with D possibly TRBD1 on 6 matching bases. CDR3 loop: CASSVQGLMNTEDFF. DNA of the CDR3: TGCGCCAGCAGCGTACAGGGTCTAATGAACACTGAAGATTTCTTT.